The present TCR beta chain was sequenced within a study of vaccination and CD4 T cells after COVID-19. The study sequenced cultured CD4+ T cell DNA using the Oncomine TCR Beta short-read assay. In this case, cultured CD4+ T cells provided the extracted genomic DNA. TCRdb redid the calling of the PCR reads with MiXCR, one entry per CDR3 protein. Among about 23,000 distinct CDR3 sequences listed, more than 40% were seen once. With respect to this clonotype: Its antigen is unknown.

The CDR3 has 14 amino acids. From germline, CDR1 is SGHTA and CDR2 FQGTGA. Trimming removed 2 bases from V and 8 bases from J, with 10 bases in between. As for treatment: approximately 10-day PBMC culture with coronavirus spike peptide pools or control peptides (ViraFEST assay). Alongside about 9.1 IU/ml IL-2 and about 10 ug/ml peptide pools, PBMCs were cultured at some 2 million per well. V usage is TRBV7-3 and J usage is TRBJ1-6; possible D gene TRBD1, 6 bases. The sequencing used CD4+ T cells from blood, cultured in vitro, collected before SARS-CoV-2 vaccination. The clonotype originates from a human donor who received a COVID-19 vaccine. The CDR3 DNA reads TGTGCCAGCAGCTTAGGAGGGGGGGATTCACCCCTCCACTTT. It yields the protein CASSLGGGDSPLHF.